Following are 26 T cell receptor beta chains from one sample sequenced in a study of cytomegalovirus exposure and HLA in healthy donors. PCR was performed using 60 Vbeta and 13 Jbeta primers. Profiled with immunoSEQ multiplex PCR; TCRdb holds only in-frame clones, not every one. The table shows some 100,000 clones, with 65% to 80% occurring only once. Material: PBMCs. These receptors all stem from a woman between 50 and 59 years old in good health and CMV-seropositive.

The rearrangement links TRBV4-2 to TRBJ2-6, with TRBD1 identical over 12 bases. Germline trimming cut 1 base from V and 5 bases from J; bases unmatched to any gene: 6. From germline, CDR1 is LGHNA and CDR2 YNFKEQ. This CDR3 contains 18 residues. CDR3 amino acids: CASSQAGTGGFWANVLTF. CDR3 DNA sequence: TGTGCCAGCAGCCAAGCCGGGACAGGGGGCTTCTGGGCCAACGTCCTGACTTTC.

The chain carries TRBV18 and TRBJ1-1, with 7 bases lining up with TRBD1. V dropped 3 bases and J dropped 5; count of bases not matched to a gene: 9. Germline values: CDR1 KGHSH, CDR2 LQKENI. The CDR3 sequence is 15 residues long. The DNA for the CDR3 is TGTGCCAGCTCACCTGGGGGCAGGGGGAGAACTGAAGCTTTCTTT. Protein: CASSPGGRGRTEAFF. The whole variable domain, remainder taken from reference TRBV18 and TRBJ1-1, is NAGVMQNPRHLVRRRGQEARLRCSPMKGHSHVYWYRQLPEEGLKFMVYLQKENIIDESGMPKERFSAEFPKEGPSILRIQQVVRGDSAAYFCASSPGGRGRTEAFFGQGTRLTVV.

The chain has TRBV6-5 and TRBJ1-1; TRBD1 is a possible D gene (6 bases). CDR1 MNHEY and CDR2 SVGAGI come from the germline V gene. The CDR3 runs to 15 residues. V shed 3 bases and J shed 1 base, with 12 bases lying between them. The CDR3: CASSYYRTENTEAFF. DNA for the CDR3: TGTGCCAGCAGTTATTACCGGACAGAGAACACTGAAGCTTTCTTT.

The chain couples TRBV6-5 to TRBJ2-7; D might be TRBD2 (5 bases). Deletions cut 6 bases from V and 7 bases from J, with 13 bases between. CDR1 MNHEY and CDR2 SVGAGI come from the germline V gene. This CDR3 has 12 amino acids. CDR3 in amino acids: CASSPLGVEQYF. The CDR3 nucleotides are TGTGCCAGCAGCCCCTTGGGAGTGGAGCAGTACTTC.

The chain carries TRBV19 and TRBJ1-5; D gene unclear. The V end lost 1 base, the J end lost 5 bases, and 12 bases lay between the germline ends. The CDR3 length is 15 residues. The V gene's germline CDR1 is LNHDA and CDR2 SQIVND (reference sequence). DNA of the CDR3: TGTGCCAGTAGTATAGGAGGAGGGCTCCATCAGCCCCAGCATTTT. Its translation: CASSIGGGLHQPQHF.

The V call is TRBV5-1, the J call TRBJ2-5; 7 bases line up with TRBD1. This CDR3 spans 15 amino acids. Germline V gene data show CDR1 as SGHRS and CDR2 as YFSETQ. The junction had 8 bases not matched to a gene; V was cut back by 4 bases and J by 2 bases. CDR3 sequence (DNA): TGCGCCAGCAGCCCTAGACAGGGTATACAAGAGACCCAGTACTTC. The encoded protein is CASSPRQGIQETQYF.

The chain has TRBV7-6 and TRBJ1-2; D unresolved. The V and J ends lost 4 bases and 2 bases respectively, with 5 bases between them. CDR3 length: 12 residues. Germline-derived CDR1 and CDR2 are SGHVS and FNYEAQ. CDR3 DNA sequence: TGTGCCAGCAGCTCCCCAAACTATGGCTACACCTTC. Encoded protein: CASSSPNYGYTF.

This clone was counted only a few times. This sequence joins TRBV14 and TRBJ2-1; D is uncertain. V was trimmed by 0 bases and J by 7 bases, leaving 7 bases between them. This CDR3 is built from 13 residues. Germline V lookup: CDR1 SGHDN, CDR2 FVKESK. CDR3 DNA: TGTGCCAGCAGCCAAGAGATTCGGAATGAGCAGTTCTTC. It is translated as CASSQEIRNEQFF.

The genes are TRBV7-8 and TRBJ1-2; D gene uncertain. Deletions cut 5 bases from V and 4 bases from J, with 14 bases between. In germline, CDR1 is SGHVS, CDR2 FQNEAQ. The CDR3 consists of 14 residues. In nucleotides, the CDR3 is TGTGCCAGCAGCCCCCAGAGGCTTGGCTATGGCTACACCTTC. It yields the protein CASSPQRLGYGYTF.

V is TRBV2 and J is TRBJ2-7, with 11 bases identical to TRBD2. This CDR3 comprises 15 residues. V dropped 8 bases and J dropped 1; count of bases not matched to a gene: 7. Germline CDR1 reads SNHLY; CDR2 reads FYNNEI. CDR3 sequence reads: CASGLAGRVSYEQYF. The CDR3 DNA sequence: TGTGCCAGCGGACTAGCGGGTCGCGTATCCTACGAGCAGTACTTC.

The V gene is TRBV5-1, the J gene TRBJ2-1; the match to TRBD2 covers 7 bases. Germline loops: CDR1 SGHRS, CDR2 YFSETQ. This CDR3 has 14 residues. V lost 6 bases to trimming and J lost 4 bases; unmatched junction nucleotides: 7. Here the CDR3 DNA reads TGCGCCAGCAAAGCACTAGCGAGTTACAATGAGCAGTTCTTC. Protein product: CASKALASYNEQFF.

This sequence joins TRBV19 and TRBJ2-6; D gene unclear. Germline V gives CDR1 LNHDA, CDR2 SQIVND (reference sequence). V was trimmed by 3 bases and J by 0 bases, leaving 6 bases between them. The CDR3 sequence is 15 residues long. DNA of the CDR3: TGTGCCAGTAGTATCAGTACCTCTGGGGCCAACGTCCTGACTTTC. This encodes CASSISTSGANVLTF.

This clone has more than one count but fewer than ten. CDR3 loop: CASSSGRDQPQHF. CDR3 DNA sequence: TGTGCCAGCAGCTCTGGCAGGGATCAGCCCCAGCATTTT. The rearrangement links TRBV5-6 to TRBJ1-5; possibly TRBD1 for D (5 bases). V was shortened by 3 bases and J by 5 bases, with 9 bases between the two germline ends. The germline V gene encodes CDR1 SGHDT and CDR2 YYEEEE. This CDR3 contains 13 residues.

The rearrangement links TRBV25-1 to TRBJ2-7; 10 bases are a match to TRBD2. CDR1 is MGHDK, CDR2 SYGVNS, per germline. This CDR3 comprises 15 residues. The V and J ends lost 7 bases and 4 bases, in that order; junction bases with no gene match: 10. CDR3 protein: CASIGERGGSYEQYF. CDR3 DNA: TGTGCCAGCATTGGGGAGCGGGGGGGCTCTTACGAGCAGTACTTC.

In this sample, this clone turned up once. The chain couples TRBV5-4 to TRBJ2-7; possible D gene TRBD2, 5 bases. V was trimmed by 5 bases and J by 0 bases, leaving 9 bases between them. In germline, CDR1 is SGHNT, CDR2 YYREEE (reference sequence). The CDR3 loop spans 13 amino acids. The CDR3: CASRSGSSYEQYF. In DNA form, the CDR3 reads TGTGCCAGCAGGTCGGGGAGCTCCTACGAGCAGTACTTC.

The genes are TRBV29-1 and TRBJ1-1; 8 positions match TRBD1. Germline trimming cut 7 bases from V and 1 base from J; bases unmatched to any gene: 11. CDR1 is SQVTM, CDR2 ANQGSEA, per germline. The CDR3 consists of 15 residues. The DNA of the CDR3 is TGCAGCGCCCTAGGACAGGGTAGGAGGAACACTGAAGCTTTCTTT. Protein sequence: CSALGQGRRNTEAFF.

V usage is TRBV9 and J usage is TRBJ2-7; unclear D gene. This CDR3 has 13 residues. The germline gives CDR1 SGDLS, CDR2 YYNGEE. Trimming took off 2 bases at V and 0 bases at J, with 6 bases between the two ends. CDR3 in amino acids: CASSVDSSYEQYF. The DNA for the CDR3 is TGTGCCAGCAGCGTCGACTCCTCCTACGAGCAGTACTTC.

The chain uses TRBV7-6 and TRBJ2-7; 8 nucleotides line up with TRBD2. V lost 7 bases, J lost 4 bases, and 15 bases stayed unmatched. Germline-derived CDR1 and CDR2 are SGHVS and FNYEAQ. This CDR3 contains 16 residues. CDR3 in amino acids: CASTVGIGLASYEQYF. The CDR3 nucleotides are TGTGCCAGCACCGTGGGTATCGGACTAGCCTCTTACGAGCAGTACTTC.

The CDR3 nucleotides are TGTGCCAGCAGCCTCGCGATTGGTCCAGCGGGGGGCGGAGTCGCGAACACCGGGGAGCTGTTTTTT. Translation: CASSLAIGPAGGGVANTGELFF. This chain connects TRBV9 to TRBJ2-2; 9 bases agree with TRBD2. CDR1 SGDLS and CDR2 YYNGEE come from the germline V gene. The junction had 22 bases not matched to a gene; V was cut back by 4 bases and J by 0 bases. The CDR3 is 22 amino acids. Supplemented by reference TRBV9 and TRBJ2-2, the full variable domain reads DSGVTQTPKHLITATGQRVTLRCSPRSGDLSVYWYQQSLDQGLQFLIQYYNGEERAKGNILERFSAQQFPDLHSELNLSSLELGDSALYFCASSLAIGPAGGGVANTGELFFGEGSRLTVL.

This clone appeared once. The junction does not match germline at one end; this may be a read error. The chain has TRBV7-9 and TRBJ2-7; 8 positions agree with TRBD1. This CDR3 spans 15 amino acids. CDR1 is SEHNR and CDR2 is FQNEAQ in the germline V gene (reference sequence). Here the CDR3 DNA reads TGTTCCAGCAGCCATTCAACAGGGGGTCCCTACGAGCAGTACTTC. The encoded protein is CSSSHSTGGPYEQYF.

The CDR3 DNA is TGTGCCAGCAGTGAATGGTCCGCAGGGGCCCCTAATTCACCCCTCCACTTT. Translated, it gives CASSEWSAGAPNSPLHF. The chain joins TRBV2 to TRBJ1-6; maybe TRBD1 (6 bases). Trimming shortened V by 2 bases and J by 6 bases, and 17 bases separated the two germline ends. The CDR3 has 17 residues. The germline V gene has CDR1 SNHLY and CDR2 FYNNEI.

This clone was found a few times. The chain links TRBV6-5 to TRBJ1-5; D is unclear. Germline-derived CDR1 and CDR2 are MNHEY and SVGAGI. Between the trimmed V and J ends, which lost 5 bases and 6 bases, there was a span of 11 bases. CDR3 length equals 13 residues. CDR3 in DNA: TGTGCCAGCAGTCCATCGGTCGTTCAGCCCCAGCATTTT. Protein: CASSPSVVQPQHF.

The chain carries TRBV2 and TRBJ1-2, with a tentative D call TRBD1 (6 bases). The CDR3 covers 16 residues. The V gene lost 3 bases and the J gene lost 4 bases, with 18 bases spanning the gap. Germline CDR1 reads SNHLY; CDR2 reads FYNNEI. The DNA for the CDR3 is TGTGCCAGCAGTGATTTGGAACAGGGTGTTCGCTATGGCTACACCTTC. The encoded protein is CASSDLEQGVRYGYTF.

This clone has a handful of counts. This chain uses TRBV30 with TRBJ1-3; tentative D call: TRBD1 (6 bases). Between the trimmed V and J ends, which lost 5 bases and 4 bases, there was a span of 9 bases. CDR1 and CDR2 from the germline V gene are GTSNPN and SVGIG (reference sequence). This CDR3 has 12 amino acids. The CDR3 protein is CAWAGVGNTIYF. In nucleotides, the CDR3 is TGTGCCTGGGCAGGGGTCGGAAACACCATATATTTT.

The chain joins TRBV18 to TRBJ2-7; 8 nucleotides line up with TRBD1. The V segment lost 5 bases and the J segment 3 bases; nucleotides outside the gene matches: 6. CDR3 length: 14 residues. Germline CDR1 is KGHSH and CDR2 is LQKENI. The CDR3 region has the DNA TGTGCCAGCTCAGAGACAGGGGCCCACTACGAGCAGTACTTC. This encodes CASSETGAHYEQYF.

This rearrangement joins TRBV6-6 to TRBJ1-2; 7 bases map to TRBD1. The CDR3 is made up of 14 amino acids. V was clipped by 1 base and J by 6 bases; unmatched bases: 5. Per germline, CDR1 MNHNY and CDR2 SVGAGI (reference sequence). CDR3 in amino acids: CASSYYGRGDGYTF. DNA of the CDR3: TGTGCCAGCAGTTACTATGGCAGGGGGGATGGCTACACCTTC.